The rows below give T cell receptor beta chains drawn from one sample of a study of T cell responses to AZD1222 COVID-19 vaccine. The assay was immunoSEQ multiplex PCR, and TCRdb's table has in-frame clones only and misses some. The table records 100,000 to 140,000 clones, about nine tenths of them present only once. The sample in question was peripheral blood, obtained on day 0 of AZD1222 vaccination. The receptors originated from an adult in good health. Each CDR3 is given with its conserved first and last residue. Each record gives: CDR3 length, V gene, clone size, D gene, J gene, CDR3 DNA, CDR3 protein. D genes are given only for firm matches. A row's size may be missing; if present it is once, few, many or a size class.

13	TRBV5-4	.	TRBD1	TRBJ1-1	TGTGCCAGCAGCTTCACAGGGGGCTCCGTCCCTTTCTTT	CASSFTGGSVPFF
13	TRBV3-1/TRBV3-2	.	.	TRBJ1-2	TGTGCCAGCAGCCCGATTCCAGGGGAGGGCTACACCTTC	CASSPIPGEGYTF
15	TRBV25-1	.	.	TRBJ1-2	TGTGCCAGCAGTGATCCCCGACAGTCTAACTATGGCTACACCTTC	CASSDPRQSNYGYTF
14	TRBV27	few	.	TRBJ1-2	TGTGCCAGCAGTCACCCCGGCTCGGGAACTGGCTACACCTTC	CASSHPGSGTGYTF
13	TRBV18	once	.	TRBJ1-1	TGTGCCAGCTCCCCGGGACTCGACACTGAAGCTTTCTTT	CASSPGLDTEAFF
12	TRBV30	.	.	TRBJ2-7	TGTGCCTGGGGTCAACAATCCTACGAGCAGTACTTC	CAWGQQSYEQYF
16	TRBV2	.	.	TRBJ1-5	TGTGCCAGCAGCCGACCGGGGAATTCAAGGGATCAGCCCCAGCATTTT	CASSRPGNSRDQPQHF
15	TRBV28	few	.	TRBJ2-7	TGTGCCAGCAGTTTAATGACCGAACGCTCCTACGAGCAGTACTTC	CASSLMTERSYEQYF
15	TRBV5-1	.	.	TRBJ2-7	TGCGCCAGCAGCTTGCTACTAGGGAGCTCCTACGAGCAGTACTTC	CASSLLLGSSYEQYF
14	TRBV4-2	.	TRBD1	TRBJ2-7	TGTGCCAGCAGCCAGGGACAGGGGGCCTACGAGCAGTACTTC	CASSQGQGAYEQYF